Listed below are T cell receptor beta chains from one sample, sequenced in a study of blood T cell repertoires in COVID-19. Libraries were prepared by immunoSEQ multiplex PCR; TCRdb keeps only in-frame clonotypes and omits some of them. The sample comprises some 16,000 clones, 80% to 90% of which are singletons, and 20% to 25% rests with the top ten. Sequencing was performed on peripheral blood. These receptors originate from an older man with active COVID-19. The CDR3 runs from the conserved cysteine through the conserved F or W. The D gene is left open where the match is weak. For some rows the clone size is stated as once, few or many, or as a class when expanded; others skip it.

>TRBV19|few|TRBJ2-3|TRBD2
CSAGLAGVDTQYF
TGTTCAGCGGGACTAGCGGGAGTTGATACGCAGTATTTT
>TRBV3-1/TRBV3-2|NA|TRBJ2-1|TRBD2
CASSPTSGMNNNEQFF
TGTGCCAGCAGCCCCACTAGCGGGATGAATAACAATGAGCAGTTCTTC
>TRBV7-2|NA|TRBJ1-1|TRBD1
CASSEGALNTEAFF
TGTGCCAGCAGCGAGGGGGCACTGAACACTGAAGCTTTCTTT
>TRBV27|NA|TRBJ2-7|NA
CASSFAGPAYEQYF
TGTGCCAGCAGTTTTGCAGGGCCAGCTTACGAGCAGTACTTC
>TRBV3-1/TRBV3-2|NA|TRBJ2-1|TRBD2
CASSQDRLSGRGGWFF
TGTGCCAGCAGCCAAGATCGTCTAAGCGGGAGAGGAGGATGGTTCTTC
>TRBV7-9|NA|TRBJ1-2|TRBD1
CASSSTGGASGYTF
TGTGCCAGCAGCTCGACAGGGGGCGCTAGCGGCTACACCTTC
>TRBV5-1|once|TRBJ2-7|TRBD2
CASSLGHGAGGPLEQYF
TGCGCCAGCAGCTTGGGACACGGAGCGGGAGGGCCTCTCGAGCAGTACTTC
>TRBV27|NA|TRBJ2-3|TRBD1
CASSLSDRGRSDTQYF
TGTGCCAGCAGTTTAAGCGACAGGGGGCGTTCAGATACGCAGTATTTT
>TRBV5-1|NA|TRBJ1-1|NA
CASSLAGGHMNTEAFF
TGCGCCAGCAGCTTGGCCGGCGGTCATATGAACACTGAAGCTTTCTTT
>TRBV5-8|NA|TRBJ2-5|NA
CASSRSPGETQYF
TGTGCCAGCAGCCGAAGCCCAGGGGAGACCCAGTACTTC
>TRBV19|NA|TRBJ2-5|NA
CASSIGGEQTQYF
TGTGCCAGTAGTATAGGTGGAGAGCAGACCCAGTACTTC
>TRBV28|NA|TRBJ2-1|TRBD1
CASSLPPGTGRNEQFF
TGTGCCAGCAGTTTGCCGCCAGGGACAGGGCGCAATGAGCAGTTCTTC
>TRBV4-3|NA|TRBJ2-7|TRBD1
CASSPDRVSYEQYF
TGCGCCAGCAGCCCGGACAGGGTCTCCTACGAGCAGTACTTC
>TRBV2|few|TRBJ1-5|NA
CASKIRGGGNQPQHF
TGTGCCAGCAAAATCAGAGGGGGGGGAAATCAGCCCCAGCATTTT
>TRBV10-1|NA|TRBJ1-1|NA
CASSESFAGVAFF
TGCGCCAGCAGTGAGTCCTTTGCAGGGGTAGCTTTCTTT
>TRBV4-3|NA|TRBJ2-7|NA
CASSQDNGGAKDEQYF
TGCGCCAGCAGCCAAGATAATGGGGGCGCTAAAGACGAGCAGTACTTC
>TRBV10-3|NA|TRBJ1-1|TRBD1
CAIRGQGITEAFF
TGTGCCATCAGGGGACAGGGGATCACTGAAGCTTTCTTT
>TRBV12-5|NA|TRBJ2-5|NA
CASGFSVRGETQYF
TGTGCTAGTGGTTTTTCAGTGAGGGGGGAGACCCAGTACTTC
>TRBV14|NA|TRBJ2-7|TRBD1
CASSQGTGDFYEQYF
TGTGCCAGCAGCCAAGGTACAGGGGATTTCTACGAGCAGTACTTC
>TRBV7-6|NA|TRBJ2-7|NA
CASSLGVRRGNYEQYF
TGTGCCAGCAGCTTAGGGGTAAGACGGGGGAACTACGAGCAGTACTTC
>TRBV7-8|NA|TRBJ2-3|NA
CASSRLQATDTQYF
TGTGCCAGCAGCAGGCTTCAGGCGACAGATACGCAGTATTTT
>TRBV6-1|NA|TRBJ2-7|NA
CASSERTHSSYEQYF
TGTGCCAGCAGTGAGAGGACTCACAGCTCCTACGAGCAGTACTTC
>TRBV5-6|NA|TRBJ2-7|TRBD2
CASSLPGGREQYF
TGTGCCAGCAGTTTACCGGGAGGGCGTGAGCAGTACTTC
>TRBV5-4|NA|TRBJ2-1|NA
CASSLVGVGEQFF
TGTGCCAGCAGCTTGGTAGGGGTTGGGGAGCAGTTCTTC
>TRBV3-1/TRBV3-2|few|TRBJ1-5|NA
CASSQGQRDQPQHF
TGTGCCAGCAGCCAAGGACAGCGGGATCAGCCCCAGCATTTT
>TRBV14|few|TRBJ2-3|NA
CASSPLPGETDTQYF
TGTGCCAGCAGCCCTCTCCCGGGGGAAACAGATACGCAGTATTTT
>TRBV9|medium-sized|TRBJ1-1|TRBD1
CASSKGQGDRAFF
TGTGCCAGCAGCAAGGGACAGGGTGATAGAGCTTTCTTT
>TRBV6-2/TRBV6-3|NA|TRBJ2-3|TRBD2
CASSYDFSGINTDTQYF
TGTGCCAGCAGTTACGATTTTAGCGGGATAAACACAGATACGCAGTATTTT
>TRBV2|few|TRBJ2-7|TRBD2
CAGGGSPSYEQYF
TGTGCCGGGGGGGGTTCCCCTTCCTACGAGCAGTACTTC
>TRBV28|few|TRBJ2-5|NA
CASSLGDRYQETQYF
TGTGCCAGCAGTTTGGGTGACAGATACCAAGAGACCCAGTACTTC
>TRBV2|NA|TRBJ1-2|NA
CASSDTGLANYGYTF
TGTGCCAGCAGTGACACAGGTTTAGCTAACTATGGCTACACCTTC
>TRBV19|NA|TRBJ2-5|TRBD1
CASSNWTGYLGETQYF
TGTGCCAGTAGTAACTGGACAGGGTATTTGGGAGAGACCCAGTACTTC
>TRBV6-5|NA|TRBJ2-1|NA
CASRTGAREQFF
TGTGCCAGCAGGACGGGAGCTAGGGAGCAGTTCTTC